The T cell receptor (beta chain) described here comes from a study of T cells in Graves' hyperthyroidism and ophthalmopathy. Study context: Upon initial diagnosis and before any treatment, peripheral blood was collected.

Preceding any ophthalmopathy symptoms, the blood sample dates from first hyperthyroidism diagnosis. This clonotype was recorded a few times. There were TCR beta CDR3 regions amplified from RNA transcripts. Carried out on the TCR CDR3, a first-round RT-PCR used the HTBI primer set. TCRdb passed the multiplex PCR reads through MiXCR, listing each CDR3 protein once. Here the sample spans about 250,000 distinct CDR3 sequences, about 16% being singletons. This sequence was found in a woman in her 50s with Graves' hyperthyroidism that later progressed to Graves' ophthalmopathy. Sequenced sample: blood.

CDR3 sequence (DNA): TGCGCCAGCAGCCAGGAAGGCCTCGGGAACCTTCGAGCGGGCGAGCAGTACTTC. It is translated as CASSQEGLGNLRAGEQYF. The chain links TRBV4-1 to TRBJ2-7, with D possibly being TRBD2 (6 bases). Trimming stripped 3 bases from V and 6 bases from J, with 27 bases between. This CDR3 contains 18 residues. CDR1 MGHRA and CDR2 YSYEKL come from the germline V gene.